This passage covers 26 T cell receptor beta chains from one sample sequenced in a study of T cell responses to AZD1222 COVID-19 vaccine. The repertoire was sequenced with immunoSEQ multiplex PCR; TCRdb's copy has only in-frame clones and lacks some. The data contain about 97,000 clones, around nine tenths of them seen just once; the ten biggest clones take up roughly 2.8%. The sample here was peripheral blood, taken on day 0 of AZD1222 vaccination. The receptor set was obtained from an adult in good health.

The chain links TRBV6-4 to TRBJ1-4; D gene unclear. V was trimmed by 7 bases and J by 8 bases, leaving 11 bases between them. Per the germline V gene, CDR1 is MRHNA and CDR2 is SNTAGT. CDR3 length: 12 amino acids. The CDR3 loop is CASNNSQEKLFF. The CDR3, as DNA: TGTGCCAGCAATAATTCCCAAGAAAAACTGTTTTTT.

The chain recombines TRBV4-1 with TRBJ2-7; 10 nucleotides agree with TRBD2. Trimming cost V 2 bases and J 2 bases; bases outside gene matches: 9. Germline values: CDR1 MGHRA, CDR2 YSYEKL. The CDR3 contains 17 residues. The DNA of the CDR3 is TGCGCCAGCAGCCAAACCGGGACTAGCGAGCTCACCTACGAGCAGTACTTC. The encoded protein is CASSQTGTSELTYEQYF.

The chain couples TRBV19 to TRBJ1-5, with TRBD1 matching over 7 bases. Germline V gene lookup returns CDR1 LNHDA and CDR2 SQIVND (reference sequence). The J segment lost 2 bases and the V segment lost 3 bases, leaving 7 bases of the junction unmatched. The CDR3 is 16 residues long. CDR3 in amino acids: CASSIDRVGGNQPQHF. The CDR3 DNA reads TGTGCCAGTAGTATCGACAGGGTCGGAGGCAATCAGCCCCAGCATTTT.

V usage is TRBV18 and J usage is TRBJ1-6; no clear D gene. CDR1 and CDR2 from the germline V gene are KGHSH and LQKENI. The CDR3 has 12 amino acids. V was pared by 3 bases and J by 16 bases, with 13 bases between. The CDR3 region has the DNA TGTGCCAGCTCACCCGACGGTAGCCTTCTCCACTTT. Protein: CASSPDGSLLHF.

The CDR3: CASSIEEGGIRGYTF. CDR3 nucleotides: TGTGCCAGCAGCATTGAAGAAGGGGGCATTCGGGGCTACACCTTC. The gene calls are TRBV28 and TRBJ1-2; TRBD1 matches 7 bases. CDR1 is MDHEN and CDR2 is SYDVKM in the germline V gene. The CDR3 totals 15 residues. V was pared by 6 bases and J by 8 bases, with 15 bases of the junction left unmatched.

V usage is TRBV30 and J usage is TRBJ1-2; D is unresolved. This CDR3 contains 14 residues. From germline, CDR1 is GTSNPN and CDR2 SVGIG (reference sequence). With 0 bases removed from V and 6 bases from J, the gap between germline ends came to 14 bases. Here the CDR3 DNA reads TGTGCCTGGAGTGTACGTGGCGACTTGGATGGCTACACCTTC. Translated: CAWSVRGDLDGYTF. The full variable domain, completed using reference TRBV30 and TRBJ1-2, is SQTIHQWPATLVQPVGSPLSLECTVEGTSNPNLYWYRQAAGRGLQLLFYSVGIGQISSEVPQNLSASRPQDRQFILSSKKLLLSDSGFYLCAWSVRGDLDGYTFGSGTRLTVV.

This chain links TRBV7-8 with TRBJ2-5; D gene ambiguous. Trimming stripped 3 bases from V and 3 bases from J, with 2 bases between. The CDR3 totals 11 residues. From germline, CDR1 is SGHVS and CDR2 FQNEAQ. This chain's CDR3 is CASSFKETQYF. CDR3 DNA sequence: TGTGCCAGCAGCTTTAAAGAGACCCAGTACTTC.

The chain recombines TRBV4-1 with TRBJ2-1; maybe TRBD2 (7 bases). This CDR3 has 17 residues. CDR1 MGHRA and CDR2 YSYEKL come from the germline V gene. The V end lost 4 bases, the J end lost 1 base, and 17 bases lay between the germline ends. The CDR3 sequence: CASSPWGGASSYNEQFF. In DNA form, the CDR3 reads TGCGCCAGCAGCCCCTGGGGGGGGGCCTCATCCTACAATGAGCAGTTCTTC.

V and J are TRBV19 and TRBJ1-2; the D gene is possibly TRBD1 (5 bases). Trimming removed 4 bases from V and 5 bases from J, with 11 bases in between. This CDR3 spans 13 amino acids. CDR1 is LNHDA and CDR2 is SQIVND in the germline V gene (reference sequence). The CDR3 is CASSRDRWYGYTF. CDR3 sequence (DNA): TGTGCCAGTAGTAGAGACAGATGGTATGGCTACACCTTC. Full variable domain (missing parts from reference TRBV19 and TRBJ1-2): DGGITQSPKYLFRKEGQNVTLSCEQNLNHDAMYWYRQDPGQGLRLIYYSQIVNDFQKGDIAEGYSVSREKKESFPLTVTSAQKNPTAFYLCASSRDRWYGYTFGSGTRLTVV.

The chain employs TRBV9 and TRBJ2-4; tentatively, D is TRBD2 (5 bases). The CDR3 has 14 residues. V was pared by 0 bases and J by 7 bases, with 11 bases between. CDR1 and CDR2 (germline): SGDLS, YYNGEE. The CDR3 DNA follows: TGTGCCAGCAGCGTAGCGGCCCGAGGGAACATTCAGTACTTC. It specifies CASSVAARGNIQYF.

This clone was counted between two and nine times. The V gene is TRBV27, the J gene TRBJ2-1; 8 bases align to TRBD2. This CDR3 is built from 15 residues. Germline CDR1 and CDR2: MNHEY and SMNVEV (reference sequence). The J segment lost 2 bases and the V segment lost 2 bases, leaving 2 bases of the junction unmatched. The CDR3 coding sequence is TGTGCCAGCAGTTTAGCGGGGGGCCCCTACAATGAGCAGTTCTTC. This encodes CASSLAGGPYNEQFF.

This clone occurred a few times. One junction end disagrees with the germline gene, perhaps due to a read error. CDR3 amino acids: CASSPGQGVTF. CDR3 DNA sequence: TGTGCCAGCAGCCCGGGACAGGGGGTTACCTTC. The chain combines TRBV7-9 with TRBJ2-7, with 11 bases that match TRBD1. This CDR3 region has 11 residues. The germline V gene encodes CDR1 SEHNR and CDR2 FQNEAQ (reference sequence).

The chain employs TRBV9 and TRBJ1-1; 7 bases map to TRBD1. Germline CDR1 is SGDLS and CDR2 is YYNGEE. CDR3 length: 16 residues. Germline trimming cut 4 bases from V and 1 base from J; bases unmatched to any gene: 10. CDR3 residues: CASSPRVRGGNTEAFF. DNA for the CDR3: TGTGCCAGCAGCCCACGTGTCAGGGGGGGGAACACTGAAGCTTTCTTT.

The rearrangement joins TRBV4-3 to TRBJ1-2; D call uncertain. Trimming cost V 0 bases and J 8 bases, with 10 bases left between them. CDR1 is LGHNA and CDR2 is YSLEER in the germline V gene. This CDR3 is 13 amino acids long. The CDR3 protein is CASSQDPFGGYTF. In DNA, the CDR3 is TGCGCCAGCAGCCAAGATCCCTTTGGAGGCTACACCTTC.

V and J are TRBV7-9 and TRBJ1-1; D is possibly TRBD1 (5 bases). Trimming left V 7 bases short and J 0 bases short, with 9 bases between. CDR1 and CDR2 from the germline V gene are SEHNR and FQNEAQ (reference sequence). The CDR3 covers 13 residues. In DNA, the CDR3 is TGTGCCAGCACCGAGGGGCTGAACACTGAAGCTTTCTTT. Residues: CASTEGLNTEAFF.

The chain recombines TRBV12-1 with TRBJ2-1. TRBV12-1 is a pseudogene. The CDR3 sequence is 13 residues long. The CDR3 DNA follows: TGTGCCAGCAGCTTTGACGCCTACAATGAGCAGTTCTTC. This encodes CASSFDAYNEQFF.

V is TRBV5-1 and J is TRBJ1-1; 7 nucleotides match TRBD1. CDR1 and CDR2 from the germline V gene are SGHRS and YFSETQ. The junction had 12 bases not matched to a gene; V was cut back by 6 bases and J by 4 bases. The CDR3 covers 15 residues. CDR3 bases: TGCGCCAGCACCGCTTGGCTCAGGGGGGGCACTGAAGCTTTCTTT. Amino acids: CASTAWLRGGTEAFF.

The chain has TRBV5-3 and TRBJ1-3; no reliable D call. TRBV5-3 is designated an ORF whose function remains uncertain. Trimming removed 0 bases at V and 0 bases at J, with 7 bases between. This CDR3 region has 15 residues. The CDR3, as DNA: TGTGCCAGAAGCTTGGCAGAAACCTCTGGAAACACCATATATTTT. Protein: CARSLAETSGNTIYF.

CDR3 sequence: CASSQDRLNTEAFF. Here the CDR3 DNA reads TGCGCCAGCAGCCAAGATCGGCTGAACACTGAAGCTTTCTTT. The chain has TRBV4-3 and TRBJ1-1; D is undetermined. CDR1 is LGHNA and CDR2 is YSLEER in the germline V gene. The CDR3 contains 14 residues. V lost 0 bases and J lost 0, with 5 bases in between.

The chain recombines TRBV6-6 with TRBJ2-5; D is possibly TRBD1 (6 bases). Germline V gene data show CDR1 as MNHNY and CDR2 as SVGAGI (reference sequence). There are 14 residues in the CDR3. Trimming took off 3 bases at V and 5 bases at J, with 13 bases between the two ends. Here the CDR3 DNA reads TGTGCCAGCAGTTATGGGCAGGGGTGGGAGACCCAGTACTTC. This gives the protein CASSYGQGWETQYF.

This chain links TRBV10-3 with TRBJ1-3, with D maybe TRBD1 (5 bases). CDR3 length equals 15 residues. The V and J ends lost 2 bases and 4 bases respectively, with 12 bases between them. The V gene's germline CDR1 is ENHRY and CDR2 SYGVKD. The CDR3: CAISETIYRGNTIYF. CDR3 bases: TGTGCCATCAGTGAGACGATCTACAGGGGAAACACCATATATTTT.

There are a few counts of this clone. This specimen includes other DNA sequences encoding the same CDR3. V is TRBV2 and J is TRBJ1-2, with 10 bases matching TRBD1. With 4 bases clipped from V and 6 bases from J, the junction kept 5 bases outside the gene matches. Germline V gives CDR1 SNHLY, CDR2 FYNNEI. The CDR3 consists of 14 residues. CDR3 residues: CASSGPGTGDGYTF. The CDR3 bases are TGTGCCAGCAGTGGTCCCGGGACAGGGGATGGCTACACCTTC.

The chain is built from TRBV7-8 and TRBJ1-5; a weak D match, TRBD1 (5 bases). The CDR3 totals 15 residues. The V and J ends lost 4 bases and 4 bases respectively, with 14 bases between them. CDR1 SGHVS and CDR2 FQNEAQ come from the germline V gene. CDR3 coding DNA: TGTGCCAGCAGCTGGGCGGGGGAGGCGAATCAGCCCCAGCATTTT. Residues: CASSWAGEANQPQHF.

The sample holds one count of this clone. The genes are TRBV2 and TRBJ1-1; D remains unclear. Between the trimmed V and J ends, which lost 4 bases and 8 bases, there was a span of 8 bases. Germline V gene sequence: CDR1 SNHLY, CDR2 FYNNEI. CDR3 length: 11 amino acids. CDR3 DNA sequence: TGTGCCAGCAGTGGACCGTGGGAAGCTTTCTTT. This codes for CASSGPWEAFF.

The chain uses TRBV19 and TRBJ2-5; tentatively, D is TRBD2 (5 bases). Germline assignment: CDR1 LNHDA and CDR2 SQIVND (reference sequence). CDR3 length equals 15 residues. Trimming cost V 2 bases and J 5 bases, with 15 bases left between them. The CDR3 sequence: CASSIQRGSRETQYF. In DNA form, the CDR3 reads TGTGCCAGTAGTATACAGAGAGGGTCGCGCGAGACCCAGTACTTC. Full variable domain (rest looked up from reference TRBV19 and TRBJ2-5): DGGITQSPKYLFRKEGQNVTLSCEQNLNHDAMYWYRQDPGQGLRLIYYSQIVNDFQKGDIAEGYSVSREKKESFPLTVTSAQKNPTAFYLCASSIQRGSRETQYFGPGTRLLVL.

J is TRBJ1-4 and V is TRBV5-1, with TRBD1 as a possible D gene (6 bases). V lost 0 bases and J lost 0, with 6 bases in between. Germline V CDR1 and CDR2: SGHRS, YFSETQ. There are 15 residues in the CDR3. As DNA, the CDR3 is TGCGCCAGCAGCTTGGGGACAGCAACTAATGAAAAACTGTTTTTT. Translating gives CASSLGTATNEKLFF.